This TCR beta chain was captured in a study of blood T cell repertoires in COVID-19. About the research overall: Acute-phase and convalescent COVID-19 samples originated in the United States, Italy and Spain. The analysed material was cDNA or gDNA that came from T cells, B-cell-depleted T cells, or PBMCs.

Germline V gene sequence: CDR1 MNHEY, CDR2 SMNVEV (reference sequence). The CDR3 totals 13 residues. Trimming stripped 5 bases from V and 8 bases from J, with 12 bases between. In the original workflow: Estimated nucleated cell counts came from reference gene primer amplification. Only in-frame clones appear in the TCRdb table, and some are missing; sequencing was by immunoSEQ multiplex PCR. V and J calls and clone size are copied from that table; D and trimming were computed from the DNA. In the table there are roughly 120,000 clones, around 84% of which are singletons. The sequenced sample was peripheral blood. The rearrangement joins TRBV27 to TRBJ2-2; weak D call: TRBD1 (6 bases). The TCR originated in a middle-aged man with acute or convalescent COVID-19. Here the CDR3 DNA reads TGTGCCAGCAGTATGAGGGGGACGGGGGAGCTGTTTTTT. Protein: CASSMRGTGELFF.